Listed below are T cell receptor beta chains from one sample, sequenced in a study of blood T cell repertoires in COVID-19. Some clones are missing from TCRdb's copy, which holds only in-frame ones; the method was immunoSEQ multiplex PCR. Among nearly 50,000 clones listed, about 82% were seen once. Sequenced sample: peripheral blood. The receptors here all came from a woman aged 55-70 years with acute or convalescent COVID-19. Each CDR3 is given with its conserved first and last residue. The D gene is left open where the match is weak. A row's size may be missing; if present it is once, few, many or a size class.

TRBV6-5	TRBD1	TRBJ1-2	-	CASSSGTGGNYGYTF	TGTGCCAGCAGTTCAGGGACAGGGGGGAACTATGGCTACACCTTC
TRBV2	TRBD1	TRBJ2-5	-	CASSENGQGFETQYF	TGTGCCAGCAGTGAAAACGGACAGGGGTTTGAGACCCAGTACTTC
TRBV7-2	TRBD1	TRBJ2-7	-	CASSLVGPTGGRSREQYF	TGTGCCAGCAGCTTAGTAGGGCCGACAGGGGGCAGGTCCCGCGAGCAGTACTTC
TRBV29-1	-	TRBJ1-2	-	CSVLPPQGTIYGYTF	TGCAGCGTTCTCCCTCCCCAGGGAACCATCTATGGCTACACCTTC
TRBV13	TRBD2	TRBJ2-5	-	CASSLFGGAGETQYF	TGTGCCAGCAGCTTATTCGGGGGGGCCGGGGAGACCCAGTACTTC
TRBV9	-	TRBJ1-5	-	CASSARPDQPQHF	TGTGCCAGCAGCGCGAGGCCGGATCAGCCCCAGCATTTT
TRBV27	-	TRBJ2-3	-	CASKFPSFTDTQYF	TGTGCCAGCAAGTTCCCCAGTTTCACAGATACGCAGTATTTT
TRBV5-1	-	TRBJ1-5	-	CASSPDYSNQPQHF	TGCGCCAGCAGCCCGGACTATAGCAATCAGCCCCAGCATTTT
TRBV30	TRBD1	TRBJ1-1	once	CAWRSAPGQGVDTEAFF	TGTGCCTGGAGGTCAGCCCCGGGACAGGGAGTAGACACTGAAGCTTTCTTT
TRBV28	-	TRBJ1-1	-	CASSFSLGNSMEVNTEAFF	TGTGCCAGCAGTTTTTCCTTGGGGAATTCGATGGAGGTGAACACTGAAGCTTTCTTT
TRBV3-1/TRBV3-2	TRBD1	TRBJ1-5	-	CASSQAGGNNQPQHF	TGTGCCAGCAGCCAAGCAGGGGGCAACAATCAGCCCCAGCATTTT
TRBV10-1	TRBD1	TRBJ1-2	-	CASSSDRVDGYTF	TGCGCCAGCAGTTCTGACAGGGTTGACGGCTACACCTTC
TRBV19	TRBD2	TRBJ2-1	-	CASRASGYNEQFF	TGTGCCAGTCGGGCTAGCGGCTACAATGAGCAGTTCTTC
TRBV27	-	TRBJ2-2	-	CASRVQGFTGELFF	TGTGCCAGCAGGGTACAGGGCTTCACCGGGGAGCTGTTTTTT
TRBV19	TRBD2	TRBJ2-7	few	CASSFNNRDGGYEQYF	TGTGCCAGTAGTTTCAACAACCGGGACGGGGGGTACGAGCAGTACTTC
TRBV5-1	TRBD1	TRBJ1-1	-	CASSSGQGSVIAWNTEAFF	TGCGCCAGCAGCTCTGGACAGGGATCAGTTATCGCCTGGAACACTGAAGCTTTCTTT
TRBV6-6	-	TRBJ2-7	-	CASSSKTLGEQYF	TGTGCCAGCAGTTCCAAAACCCTCGGGGAGCAGTACTTC
TRBV7-6	-	TRBJ1-1	-	CASSLEGDTEAFF	TGTGCCAGCAGCTTAGAAGGAGACACTGAAGCTTTCTTT
TRBV27	-	TRBJ1-2	-	CASSFLGGGYGYTF	TGTGCCAGCAGTTTTTTAGGAGGTGGCTATGGCTACACCTTC
TRBV7-2	TRBD1	TRBJ1-6	-	CASSFGQGGSPLHF	TGTGCCAGCAGCTTCGGACAGGGTGGCTCACCCCTCCACTTT
TRBV7-9	-	TRBJ1-2	-	CASSLTNKEDSEGYTF	TGTGCCAGCAGCCTGACGAACAAAGAAGACAGTGAAGGCTACACCTTC
TRBV13	TRBD2	TRBJ2-2	-	CASSQRRGSPGELFF	TGTGCCAGCAGCCAAAGACGCGGGAGCCCCGGGGAGCTGTTTTTT
TRBV6-6	TRBD1	TRBJ1-2	-	CASSYEGADGYTF	TGTGCCAGCAGTTACGAGGGGGCGGATGGCTACACCTTC
TRBV12-5	TRBD1	TRBJ2-1	-	CASGLPGTVSSYNEQFF	TGTGCTAGTGGTTTGCCCGGGACAGTGAGCTCCTACAATGAGCAGTTCTTC
TRBV18	TRBD1	TRBJ1-2	-	CASSPGQGESPF	TGTGCCAGCTCTCCGGGACAGGGGGAGTCGCCATTC
TRBV9	TRBD1	TRBJ2-1	few	CASSEGTGLSEQFF	TGTGCCAGCAGCGAGGGGACAGGGTTGAGTGAGCAGTTCTTC
TRBV5-1	TRBD1	TRBJ1-2	few	CASSSRGKTGGTLANYGYTF	TGCGCCAGCAGCTCTCGAGGGAAGACAGGGGGCACCCTAGCTAACTATGGCTACACCTTC
TRBV5-1	-	TRBJ1-2	-	CASSPAANYGYTF	TGCGCCAGCAGCCCGGCGGCTAACTATGGCTACACCTTC
TRBV18	TRBD2	TRBJ2-2	-	CASSQKRDGNTGELFF	TGTGCCAGCTCCCAAAAGCGGGACGGGAACACCGGGGAGCTGTTTTTT
TRBV7-2	-	TRBJ1-2	-	CASSITTANYGYTF	TGTGCCAGCAGCATAACGACAGCTAACTATGGCTACACCTTC
TRBV18	TRBD2	TRBJ2-1	-	CASSGRTSGSYNEQFF	TGTGCCAGCTCAGGAAGGACTAGCGGGAGCTACAATGAGCAGTTCTTC
TRBV25-1	-	TRBJ1-1	-	CASSSFGNTEAFF	TGTGCCAGCAGTTCATTCGGGAACACTGAAGCTTTCTTT
TRBV18	-	TRBJ1-1	-	CASSPRADRNTEAFF	TGTGCCAGCTCCCCCCGGGCCGACAGGAACACTGAAGCTTTCTTT
TRBV7-9	-	TRBJ2-1	-	CASRQGMGEQFF	TGTGCCAGCAGGCAGGGGATGGGTGAGCAGTTCTTC
TRBV2	TRBD2	TRBJ2-1	-	CASSVLTSGGEQFF	TGTGCCAGCAGTGTTTTGACTAGCGGGGGTGAGCAGTTCTTC
TRBV30	-	TRBJ2-3	-	CAWSVWMGRGSHTDTQYF	TGTGCCTGGAGTGTTTGGATGGGTAGGGGTTCCCACACAGATACGCAGTATTTT
TRBV18	TRBD1	TRBJ1-1	-	CASSPPPGGNTEAFF	TGTGCCAGCTCACCACCTCCAGGGGGGAACACTGAAGCTTTCTTT
TRBV4-2	TRBD1	TRBJ1-3	-	CASSLGRDRGNTIYF	TGTGCCAGCAGCCTCGGCCGGGACAGGGGAAACACCATATATTTT
TRBV5-8	-	TRBJ1-1	-	CASSLGQGRTEAFF	TGTGCCAGCAGCTTGGGGCAGGGGCGTACTGAAGCTTTCTTT
TRBV2	-	TRBJ2-2	-	CASGISGVTGELFF	TGTGCCAGCGGTATTTCAGGGGTCACCGGGGAGCTGTTTTTT
TRBV6-5	-	TRBJ1-5	-	CASSIGDQPQHF	TGTGCCAGCAGCATAGGGGATCAGCCCCAGCATTTT
TRBV3-1/TRBV3-2	TRBD1	TRBJ2-2	-	CASSQEWRTGVSGELFF	TGTGCCAGCAGCCAAGAATGGAGGACAGGGGTATCCGGGGAGCTGTTTTTT
TRBV7-6	TRBD1	TRBJ1-2	-	CASSPGTGFVGYTF	TGTGCCAGCAGCCCAGGGACAGGGTTTGTCGGCTACACCTTC
TRBV30	TRBD1	TRBJ1-1	-	CAWVQGAMNTEAFF	TGTGCCTGGGTACAGGGGGCAATGAACACTGAAGCTTTCTTT